This T cell receptor (beta chain) was found in a study of blood T cell repertoires in COVID-19. Study as a whole: Samples came from the United States, Italy and Spain, spanning acute and convalescent COVID-19. From T cells, B-cell-depleted T cells, or PBMCs came the material, which was cDNA or gDNA.

From germline, CDR1 is MNHEY and CDR2 SVGEGT. The J segment lost 2 bases and the V segment lost 3 bases, leaving 7 bases of the junction unmatched. The CDR3 extends over 16 amino acids. Authors' methods: Cell counts per sample came from amplifying reference gene primers. Clones were sequenced by immunoSEQ multiplex PCR, and TCRdb holds only the in-frame ones, with some missing. V and J calls plus clone size are reproduced from that table; the DNA served to infer D and trimming. The sample lists roughly 260,000 clones, roughly 84% occurring once. The V call is TRBV6-2 or TRBV6-3, the J call TRBJ1-5, with 7 bases matching TRBD1. The source is a woman in her late teens or twenties with acute or convalescent COVID-19. Source material: peripheral blood. The DNA of the CDR3 is TGTGCCAGCAGTTATTCGACAGGGTCGGGCAATCAGCCCCAGCATTTT. Its translation: CASSYSTGSGNQPQHF.